This passage covers 8 T cell receptor beta chains from one sample sequenced in a study of T cell repertoires in cytomegalovirus infection. TCRdb analysed the reads with MiXCR anew, one entry per CDR3 protein. The table records about 530,000 distinct CDR3 sequences, 26% of them present only once. Sequencing was carried out using PBMCs. All receptors derive from a human donor in good health (CMV status not recorded). Some clones in this sample may be carry-over from other donors' samples.

This clonotype came up a few times. As DNA, the CDR3 is TGTGCCAGTAGTATTAGGACAGCGTACCAAGAGACCCAGTACTTC. The encoded protein is CASSIRTAYQETQYF. This chain joins TRBV19 and TRBJ2-5; TRBD1 might be the D (6 bases). The CDR3 loop spans 15 amino acids. CDR1 and CDR2 (germline): LNHDA, SQIVND (reference sequence). Trimming left V 3 bases short and J 0 bases short, with 11 bases between.

This clonotype was found many times. The rearrangement links TRBV7-2 to TRBJ2-7, with D hard to call. Germline V gene lookup returns CDR1 SGHTA and CDR2 FQGNSA. This CDR3 comprises 12 residues. V was cut by 3 bases and J by 6 bases, with 9 bases left in between. Here the CDR3 reads CASSFPHLEQYF. Here the CDR3 DNA reads TGTGCCAGCAGCTTCCCCCATCTCGAGCAGTACTTC.

In regard to this clonotype: Mismatch with germline at one junction end may stem from a read error. CDR3 DNA sequence: TGTGCCAGCAGCCAAGATCGAGGGACAGGGTCGCCCCTCCACTTT. Translating gives CASSQDRGTGSPLHF. The chain has TRBV4-1 and TRBJ1-6; 9 positions match TRBD1. The CDR3 covers 15 residues. Germline CDR1 is MGHRA and CDR2 is YSYEKL.

This clonotype was seen repeatedly, ten times or more. The CDR3 sequence: CASSLTSGSSEQYV. CDR3 nucleotides: TGTGCCAGCAGCTTAACTAGCGGGAGTTCAGAGCAGTACGTC. V usage is TRBV7-8 and J usage is TRBJ2-7; 11 bases map to TRBD2. V shed 2 bases and J 7 bases; nucleotides not matched to a gene: 4. The length of the CDR3 is 14 residues. Germline V gives CDR1 SGHVS, CDR2 FQNEAQ.

This clonotype was found many times. CDR3 DNA sequence: TGTGCCAGCAGGGGAAGTGGGACAGGGGGAATGAATGAGCAGTTCTTC. This codes for CASRGSGTGGMNEQFF. V is TRBV11-2 and J is TRBJ2-1, with TRBD1 matching over 11 bases. Germline V gives CDR1 SGHAT, CDR2 FQNNGV. This CDR3 comprises 16 residues. J lost 7 bases, V lost 6 bases, and 11 bases had no gene match.

This rearrangement joins TRBV23-1 to TRBJ2-1; D possibly corresponds to TRBD2 (6 bases). TRBV23-1 is an ORF, with its function uncertain. This CDR3 has 15 amino acids. Trimming stripped 6 bases from V and 6 bases from J, with 18 bases between. The CDR3 loop is CASRPGGASGNEQFF. Written as DNA, the CDR3 is TGCGCCAGCAGGCCAGGCGGGGCTAGTGGCAATGAGCAGTTCTTC.

A few counts support this clonotype. The genes are TRBV2 and TRBJ1-2; 7 nucleotides line up with TRBD1. With V trimmed by 3 bases and J by 0 bases, 7 bases remained unmatched. Germline V gene data show CDR1 as SNHLY and CDR2 as FYNNEI. The CDR3 consists of 16 residues. As DNA, the CDR3 is TGTGCCAGCAGTGATAACAGGGGTCAAACTAACTATGGCTACACCTTC. Protein product: CASSDNRGQTNYGYTF. The complete variable domain, with remaining parts taken from reference TRBV2 and TRBJ1-2, reads EPEVTQTPSHQVTQMGQEVILRCVPISNHLYFYWYRQILGQKVEFLVSFYNNEISEKSEIFDDQFSVERPDGSNFTLKIRSTKLEDSAMYFCASSDNRGQTNYGYTFGSGTRLTVV.

The V call is TRBV6-1, the J call TRBJ2-3; D tentatively reads TRBD1 or TRBD2 (5 bases each). The CDR3 spans 14 residues. V was cut by 6 bases and J by 1 base, with 11 bases left in between. Germline values: CDR1 MNHNS, CDR2 SASEGT. Written as DNA, the CDR3 is TGTGCCAGCAGCACGGGACCTCGCACAGATACGCAGTATTTT. Translating gives CASSTGPRTDTQYF.